This T cell receptor beta chain is drawn from a study of T cell responses to AZD1222 COVID-19 vaccine. Study-wide points: The number of AZD1222 recipients seropositive at baseline was only 5 to 7. An increase in Spike-specific TCR breadth and depth was observed after two AZD1222 doses.

This CDR3 has 14 residues. The germline CDR1 and CDR2 sequences are MNHEY and SVGAGI. V lost 10 bases, J lost 0 bases, and 6 bases stayed unmatched. As concerns this clone: The antigen is undetermined.

Measured with immunoSEQ multiplex PCR; TCRdb has only the in-frame clones, and not every one. The data contain about 160,000 clones, around nine tenths of them singletons. This clonotype was sampled from an adult in good health. The material was peripheral blood, obtained on day 0 of AZD1222 vaccination. This rearrangement joins TRBV6-5 to TRBJ2-3, with 8 bases that match TRBD2. The CDR3 coding sequence is TGTGCCACCAAACGGACTAGCAGCACAGATACGCAGTATTTT. Translation: CATKRTSSTDTQYF.